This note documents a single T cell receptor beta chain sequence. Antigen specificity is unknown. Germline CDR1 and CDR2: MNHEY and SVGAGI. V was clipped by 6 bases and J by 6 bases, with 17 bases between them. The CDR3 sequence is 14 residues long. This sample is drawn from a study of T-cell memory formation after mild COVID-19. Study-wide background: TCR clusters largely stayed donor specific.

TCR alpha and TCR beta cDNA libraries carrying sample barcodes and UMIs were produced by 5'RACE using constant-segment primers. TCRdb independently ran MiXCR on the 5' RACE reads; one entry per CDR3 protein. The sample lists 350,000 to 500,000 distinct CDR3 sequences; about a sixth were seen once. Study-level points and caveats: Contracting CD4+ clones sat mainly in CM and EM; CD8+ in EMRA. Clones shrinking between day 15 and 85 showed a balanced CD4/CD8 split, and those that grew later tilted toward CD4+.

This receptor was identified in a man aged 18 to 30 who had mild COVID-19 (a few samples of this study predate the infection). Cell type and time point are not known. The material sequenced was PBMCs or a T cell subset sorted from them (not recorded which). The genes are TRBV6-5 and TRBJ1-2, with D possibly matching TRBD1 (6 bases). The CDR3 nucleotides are TGTGCCAGCAGAAGACCACAGGGATCTCATGGCTACACCTTC. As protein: CASRRPQGSHGYTF.